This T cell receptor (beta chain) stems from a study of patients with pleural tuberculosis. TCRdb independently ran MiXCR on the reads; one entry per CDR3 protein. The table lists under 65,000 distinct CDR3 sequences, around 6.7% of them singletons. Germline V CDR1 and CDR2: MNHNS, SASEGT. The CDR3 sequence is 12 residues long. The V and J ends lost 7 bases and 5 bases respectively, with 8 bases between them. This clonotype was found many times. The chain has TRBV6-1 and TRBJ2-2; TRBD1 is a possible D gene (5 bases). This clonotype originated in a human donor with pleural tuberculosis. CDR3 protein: CASKRGTGELFF. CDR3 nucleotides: TGTGCCAGCAAAAGGGGTACCGGGGAGCTGTTTTTT.